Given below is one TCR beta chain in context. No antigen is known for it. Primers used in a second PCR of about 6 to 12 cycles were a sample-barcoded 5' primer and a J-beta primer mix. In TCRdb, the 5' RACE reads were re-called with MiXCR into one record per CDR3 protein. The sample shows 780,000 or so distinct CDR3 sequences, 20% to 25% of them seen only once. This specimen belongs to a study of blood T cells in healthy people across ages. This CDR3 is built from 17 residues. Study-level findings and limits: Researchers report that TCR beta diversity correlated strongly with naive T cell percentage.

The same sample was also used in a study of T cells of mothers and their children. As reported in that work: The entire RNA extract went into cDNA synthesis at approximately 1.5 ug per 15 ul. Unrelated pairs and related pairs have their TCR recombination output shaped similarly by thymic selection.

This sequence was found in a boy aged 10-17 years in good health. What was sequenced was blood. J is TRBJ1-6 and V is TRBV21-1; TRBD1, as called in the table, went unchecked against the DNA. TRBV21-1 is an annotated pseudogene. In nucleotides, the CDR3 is TGTGCCAGCAGCAAAAAAGGGGGGGGGCACCATAATTCACCCCTCCACTTT. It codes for CASSKKGGGHHNSPLHF.